Below, 4 T cell receptor beta chains from the same sample are listed, as sequenced in a study of siplizumab effects on memory and regulatory T cells. Assay: immunoSEQ multiplex PCR; the TCRdb copy retains only in-frame clones and omits some. Of roughly 50,000 clones detected, more than 85% appear once; the ten largest clones hold roughly 0.35%. The sequenced sample consisted of naive CD8+ T cells sorted from blood. The source is a human donor in good health.

The rearrangement uses TRBV9 and TRBJ2-3; 8 nucleotides agree with TRBD2. The CDR3 has 15 amino acids. Unmatched junction bases numbered 6, after V lost 4 bases and J lost 2 bases. Germline assignment: CDR1 SGDLS and CDR2 YYNGEE. CDR3 residues: CASSWLAGFTDTQYF. The CDR3, as DNA: TGTGCCAGCAGCTGGTTAGCGGGGTTCACAGATACGCAGTATTTT.

J is TRBJ2-7 and V is TRBV7-7, with D uncertain. Germline CDR1 reads SSHAT; CDR2 reads FNYEAQ (reference sequence). Trimming removed 2 bases at V and 1 base at J, with 6 bases between. This CDR3 contains 13 residues. The chain's CDR3 is CASSLSGSYEQYF. The DNA for the CDR3 is TGTGCCAGCAGCTTATCGGGTTCCTACGAGCAGTACTTC.

This chain links TRBV4-1 with TRBJ1-3; no firm D call. The ends were cut back, 3 bases at V and 7 bases at J, with 13 bases in the middle. This CDR3 is built from 14 residues. The germline CDR1 and CDR2 sequences are MGHRA and YSYEKL. The CDR3 reads CASSQNLTPNTIYF. The CDR3 nucleotides read TGCGCCAGCAGCCAGAACCTAACTCCGAACACCATATATTTT.

The V call is TRBV2, the J call TRBJ2-7; TRBD1 might be the D (5 bases). Per the germline V gene, CDR1 is SNHLY and CDR2 is FYNNEI. V was cut by 7 bases and J by 0 bases, with 10 bases left in between. The CDR3 is 13 amino acids. The CDR3 nucleotides are TGTGCCAGCACAACAGGTACCTCCTACGAGCAGTACTTC. This translates into CASTTGTSYEQYF.